Following are 17 T cell receptor beta chains from one sample sequenced in a study of blood T cells in healthy people across ages. Sample-barcoded 5' priming and a J-beta primer mix drove a second PCR of about 6 to 12 cycles. MiXCR was run by TCRdb on the 5' RACE reads, yielding one entry per CDR3 protein. The sample has 1,500,000 or so distinct CDR3 sequences; roughly two fifths are singletons. Sequencing input: blood. These TCRs come from a young woman in good health.

The chain links TRBV12-3 or TRBV12-4 to TRBJ2-5; TRBD2 matches at 14 bases. This CDR3 is built from 17 residues. Trimming cost V 1 base and J 1 base; bases outside gene matches: 2. CDR3 sequence: CASSLGTSGGLQETQYF. CDR3 DNA: TGTGCCAGCAGTTTAGGGACTAGCGGGGGGCTCCAAGAGACCCAGTACTTC.

This clonotype was counted a single time. This rearrangement joins TRBV7-9 to TRBJ2-4, with 10 nucleotides matching TRBD1. Gene TRBJ2-7 matches the end of the DNA better, so the J call may be wrong. The germline CDR1 and CDR2 sequences are SEHNR and FQNEAQ (reference sequence). The CDR3 extends over 15 amino acids. The CDR3 sequence is CASSPPGQGNYEQYF. CDR3 nucleotides: TGTGCCAGCAGCCCGCCGGGACAGGGGAACTACGAGCAGTACTTC.

The chain employs TRBV20-1 and TRBJ2-7, with TRBD2 matching 13 bases. The V gene end was trimmed by 4 bases and the J gene end by 3 bases; junction bases not matched to a gene: 3. Per germline, CDR1 DFQATT and CDR2 SNEGSKA (reference sequence). CDR3 length: 14 amino acids. This CDR3 reads CSAIRLAGGYEQYF. The CDR3 bases are TGCAGTGCTATTAGACTAGCGGGGGGCTACGAGCAGTACTTC.

This sequence joins TRBV5-1 and TRBJ2-3; 7 bases agree with TRBD1. Germline-derived CDR1 and CDR2 are SGHRS and YFSETQ. Trimming cost V 7 bases and J 6 bases; bases outside gene matches: 14. The length of the CDR3 is 15 residues. CDR3 protein: CASAVQGPDVDTQYF. The CDR3 DNA sequence: TGCGCCAGCGCTGTACAGGGGCCCGATGTGGATACGCAGTATTTT.

This clonotype turned up a few times. The gene calls are TRBV20-1 and TRBJ1-5; D not resolved. CDR1 DFQATT and CDR2 SNEGSKA come from the germline V gene (reference sequence). The length of the CDR3 is 13 residues. Trimming stripped 3 bases from V and 5 bases from J, with 11 bases between. The CDR3 nucleotides are TGCAGTGCTAGGGCCGAGCTGGATCAGCCCCAGCATTTT. It translates to CSARAELDQPQHF.

The chain combines TRBV12-5 with TRBJ2-5, with 10 bases aligning to TRBD2. Trimming removed 3 bases from V and 0 bases from J; junction bases left unmatched: 4. The CDR3 loop spans 16 amino acids. Germline CDR1 LGHNT, CDR2 FRNRAP. CDR3 nucleotides: TGTGCTAGTGGTTTACGACTAGCGGGCTACCAAGAGACCCAGTACTTC. Amino acids: CASGLRLAGYQETQYF. Based on the CDR3 plus reference TRBV12-5 and TRBJ2-5, the full variable domain is DARVTQTPRHKVTEMGQEVTMRCQPILGHNTVFWYRQTMMQGLELLAYFRNRAPLDDSGMPKDRFSAEMPDATLATLKIQPSEPRDSAVYFCASGLRLAGYQETQYFGPGTRLLVL.

The chain has TRBV5-1 and TRBJ1-6; 7 nucleotides align to TRBD1. The germline gives CDR1 SGHRS, CDR2 YFSETQ. J was trimmed by 7 bases and V by 4 bases; bases with no gene match: 8. The CDR3 runs 15 residues. The CDR3 nucleotides read TGCGCCAGCAGCCCCGACAGGGTGGAAAATTCACCCCTCCACTTT. It encodes CASSPDRVENSPLHF.

This clonotype was observed a handful of times. This chain links TRBV2 with TRBJ1-6; D unresolved. V was trimmed by 10 bases and J by 8 bases, leaving 15 bases between them. In germline, CDR1 is SNHLY, CDR2 FYNNEI. The CDR3 length is 13 residues. CDR3 in amino acids: CATSTHRDSPLHF. The DNA of the CDR3 is TGTGCCACCTCGACCCACCGGGATTCACCCCTCCACTTT.

This rearrangement joins TRBV20-1 to TRBJ1-5; tentatively, D is TRBD1 (6 bases). Germline V lookup: CDR1 DFQATT, CDR2 SNEGSKA (reference sequence). V lost 6 bases to trimming and J lost 3 bases, with 21 bases between them. The length of the CDR3 is 16 residues. The CDR3 DNA reads as TGCAGTGCCCCCCGGGACACCGACCCTTTCAATCAGCCCCAGCATTTT. Residues: CSAPRDTDPFNQPQHF.

This clonotype occurred a few times. The rearrangement uses TRBV20-1 and TRBJ2-1, with 7 bases that match TRBD2. Germline trimming cut 2 bases from V and 7 bases from J; bases unmatched to any gene: 5. The CDR3 has 13 amino acids. Looked up from germline, CDR1 is DFQATT and CDR2 is SNEGSKA (reference sequence). Here the CDR3 DNA reads TGCAGTGCTAGATTCTCTAGCGGTAATGAGCAGTTCTTC. Residues: CSARFSSGNEQFF.

The V call is TRBV6-2 or TRBV6-3, the J call TRBJ1-1, with D maybe TRBD1 (5 bases). This CDR3 spans 16 amino acids. Germline V CDR1 and CDR2: MNHEY, SVGEGT. The V end lost 4 bases, the J end lost 4 bases, and 19 bases lay between the germline ends. CDR3 sequence: CASSSPGTLGSTEAFF. The CDR3 DNA reads TGTGCCAGCAGTTCCCCCGGGACCCTCGGGTCCACTGAAGCTTTCTTT.

V usage is TRBV7-2 and J usage is TRBJ2-1; either TRBD1 or TRBD2 may supply D (5 bases each). CDR1 and CDR2 from the germline V gene are SGHTA and FQGNSA. This CDR3 region has 12 residues. Trimming stripped 6 bases from V and 8 bases from J, with 11 bases between. CDR3 sequence reads: CASRFRGDEQFF. The CDR3 nucleotides are TGTGCCAGCAGGTTTCGGGGCGATGAGCAGTTCTTC.

The table lists this clonotype with a few counts. The chain uses TRBV20-1 and TRBJ2-3, with TRBD2 identical over 10 bases. The length of the CDR3 is 14 residues. The germline V gene has CDR1 DFQATT and CDR2 SNEGSKA (reference sequence). V lost 0 bases, J lost 5 bases, and 2 bases stayed unmatched. The CDR3 nucleotides are TGCAGTGCTAGAGAAGCGGGGGGGCTAGATACGCAGTATTTT. Amino acids: CSAREAGGLDTQYF.

This chain links TRBV20-1 with TRBJ2-7; D uncertain. This CDR3 has 15 residues. The ends were cut back, 5 bases at V and 0 bases at J, with 17 bases in the middle. Per germline, CDR1 DFQATT and CDR2 SNEGSKA (reference sequence). The CDR3 DNA reads TGCAGTGCTTGGGCCCCCAGCGCGAGCTCCTACGAGCAGTACTTC. It specifies CSAWAPSASSYEQYF.

V usage is TRBV6-2 or TRBV6-3 and J usage is TRBJ2-2; D uncertain. The germline CDR1 and CDR2 sequences are MNHEY and SVGEGT. The CDR3 loop spans 12 amino acids. V was cut by 7 bases and J by 4 bases, with 7 bases left in between. The CDR3 region is CASKQVTGELFF. The CDR3 coding sequence is TGTGCCAGCAAGCAGGTCACCGGGGAGCTGTTTTTT.

This clonotype occurred a few times. CDR3: CSVWPGSLTQYF. The CDR3 DNA sequence: TGCAGCGTTTGGCCGGGCTCATTGACCCAGTACTTC. J is TRBJ2-5 and V is TRBV29-1; D not certain. V lost 5 bases and J lost 7, with 14 bases in between. This CDR3 contains 12 residues. In germline, CDR1 is SQVTM, CDR2 ANQGSEA.

As regards this clonotype: At one end, the junction sequence differs from germline, possibly due to a read error. The rearrangement joins TRBV29-1 to TRBJ1-2; D might be TRBD1 (6 bases). The germline V gene has CDR1 SQVTM and CDR2 ANQGSEA. The CDR3 has 14 residues. In DNA form, the CDR3 reads TGCAGCGTTGGTCACAGGGCACGGAACTATGACTACACCTTC. This sequence encodes CSVGHRARNYDYTF.